One sample yielded the 23 T cell receptor beta chains listed below, sequenced in a study of blood T cell repertoires in COVID-19. Clones were read by immunoSEQ multiplex PCR, and TCRdb kept only the in-frame ones, dropping some. The sample shows about 400,000 clones, roughly 86% of them seen only once. The sequencing input was PBMCs or T cells enriched from blood (not recorded which). The receptors here all came from a woman in her thirties who had recovered from COVID-19.

The V call is TRBV6-1, the J call TRBJ2-1; TRBD2 might be the D (5 bases). Germline V lookup: CDR1 MNHNS, CDR2 SASEGT. The CDR3 covers 17 residues. Trimming cost V 0 bases and J 2 bases, with 14 bases left between them. CDR3 nucleotide sequence: TGTGCCAGCAGTGAAGCCCCCGTGTCCGGGGCCTACAATGAGCAGTTCTTC. Its protein product is CASSEAPVSGAYNEQFF.

The CDR3 is CASSQQVDYGYTF. Here the CDR3 DNA reads TGTGCCAGCAGCCAACAGGTAGACTATGGCTACACCTTC. This chain uses TRBV3-1 (or the pseudogene TRBV3-2) with TRBJ1-2; unclear D gene. Germline V gene data show CDR1 as LGHDT and CDR2 as YNNKEL (reference sequence). Trimming took 2 bases from V and 3 from J, leaving 7 bases between them. The CDR3 runs 13 residues.

The chain is built from TRBV9 and TRBJ2-7; D perhaps matches TRBD1 (5 bases). Looked up from germline, CDR1 is SGDLS and CDR2 is YYNGEE. The length of the CDR3 is 14 residues. The V gene lost 0 bases and the J gene lost 3 bases, with 10 bases spanning the gap. The CDR3 sequence: CASSVGAGLYEQYF. DNA for the CDR3: TGTGCCAGCAGCGTAGGGGCAGGGCTCTACGAGCAGTACTTC.

V gene TRBV6-6 combines with J gene TRBJ1-2, with TRBD1 identical over 8 bases. Trimming at V came to 5 bases and at J to 3 bases, leaving 5 bases not matched to a gene. Germline V CDR1 and CDR2: MNHNY, SVGAGI (reference sequence). This CDR3 region has 14 residues. CDR3 amino acids: CASSGRTGHYGYTF. CDR3 bases: TGTGCCAGCAGTGGAAGGACAGGGCACTATGGCTACACCTTC.

The V call is TRBV5-1, the J call TRBJ2-1; tentatively, D is TRBD2 (5 bases). V was cut by 2 bases and J by 7 bases, with 7 bases left in between. CDR1 is SGHRS, CDR2 YFSETQ, per germline. This CDR3 has 12 amino acids. CDR3 bases: TGCGCCAGCAGCTTATCGGGAAATGAGCAGTTCTTC. Its protein product is CASSLSGNEQFF. Full variable domain (missing parts from reference TRBV5-1 and TRBJ2-1): KAGVTQTPRYLIKTRGQQVTLSCSPISGHRSVSWYQQTPGQGLQFLFEYFSETQRNKGNFPGRFSGRQFSNSRSEMNVSTLELGDSALYLCASSLSGNEQFFGPGTRLTVL.

The CDR3 bases are TGTGCCACCAGTGATTCCCGGGAAGCAACAGATACGCAGTATTTT. It translates to CATSDSREATDTQYF. The chain couples TRBV24-1 to TRBJ2-3; D is perhaps TRBD2 (5 bases). CDR3 length: 15 residues. Trimming cost V 2 bases and J 3 bases, with 11 bases left between them. Germline CDR1 and CDR2: KGHDR and SFDVKD.

The chain employs TRBV10-2 and TRBJ2-7, with D perhaps TRBD1 (6 bases). Germline CDR1 and CDR2: WSHSY and SAAADI. With 6 bases removed from V and 7 bases from J, the gap between germline ends came to 10 bases. The CDR3 is 11 residues long. The CDR3 spells CASRDSKEQYF. The CDR3 bases are TGCGCCAGCAGGGACAGTAAGGAGCAGTACTTC.

CDR3 protein: CASSLFPGDYGYTF. The CDR3 DNA reads as TGTGCCAGCAGCTTATTCCCGGGGGACTATGGCTACACCTTC. The rearrangement uses TRBV7-2 and TRBJ1-2; tentatively, D is TRBD1 (5 bases). Germline V CDR1 and CDR2: SGHTA, FQGNSA. Between the trimmed V and J ends, which lost 2 bases and 3 bases, there was a span of 10 bases. This CDR3 is built from 14 residues.

The chain has TRBV27 and TRBJ2-7; weak D call: TRBD2 (5 bases). The germline gives CDR1 MNHEY, CDR2 SMNVEV (reference sequence). CDR3 length equals 14 residues. V was cut by 3 bases and J by 2 bases, with 11 bases left in between. This CDR3 reads CASSFMAGPYEQYF. CDR3 sequence (DNA): TGTGCCAGCAGTTTCATGGCGGGTCCCTACGAGCAGTACTTC.

V usage is TRBV3-1 (or the pseudogene TRBV3-2) and J usage is TRBJ2-3; 8 positions agree with TRBD2. The germline gives CDR1 LGHDT, CDR2 YNNKEL (reference sequence). This CDR3 has 18 amino acids. Trimming cost V 5 bases and J 4 bases; bases outside gene matches: 17. Here the CDR3 DNA reads TGTGCCAGCAGCAGCATCACGGGGGGGAGGGCCGATGCAGATACGCAGTATTTT. Encoded protein: CASSSITGGRADADTQYF.

The V gene is TRBV19, the J gene TRBJ1-1; 8 bases are a match to TRBD1. The CDR3 covers 19 residues. CDR1 LNHDA and CDR2 SQIVND come from the germline V gene (reference sequence). V shed 3 bases and J 5 bases; nucleotides not matched to a gene: 20. CDR3 amino acids: CASSIKDRAFRRPLTEAFF. The DNA for the CDR3 is TGTGCCAGTAGTATTAAGGACAGGGCCTTTCGGCGCCCCTTAACTGAAGCTTTCTTT. The whole variable domain, filled in from reference TRBV19 and TRBJ1-1, reads DGGITQSPKYLFRKEGQNVTLSCEQNLNHDAMYWYRQDPGQGLRLIYYSQIVNDFQKGDIAEGYSVSREKKESFPLTVTSAQKNPTAFYLCASSIKDRAFRRPLTEAFFGQGTRLTVV.

The V call is TRBV7-2, the J call TRBJ2-7, with 10 bases that match TRBD1. Germline V lookup: CDR1 SGHTA, CDR2 FQGNSA. J was trimmed by 6 bases and V by 0 bases; bases with no gene match: 8. The CDR3 consists of 16 residues. The CDR3 reads CASSLALRDRGGEQYF. The CDR3 bases are TGTGCCAGCAGCTTAGCGCTAAGGGACAGGGGTGGCGAGCAGTACTTC.

V is TRBV3-1 (or the pseudogene TRBV3-2) and J is TRBJ1-5, with TRBD1 matching over 8 bases. V dropped 3 bases and J dropped 6; count of bases not matched to a gene: 1. This CDR3 region has 13 residues. Germline V gives CDR1 LGHDT, CDR2 YNNKEL (reference sequence). CDR3 residues: CASSQTGVQPQHF. CDR3 nucleotide sequence: TGTGCCAGCAGCCAGACAGGGGTTCAGCCCCAGCATTTT.

V is TRBV27 and J is TRBJ1-6; 7 positions agree with TRBD1. Per germline, CDR1 MNHEY and CDR2 SMNVEV (reference sequence). The CDR3 runs 15 residues. J gave up 9 bases and V 5 bases, and 10 bases lay outside the gene matches. The CDR3 here is CASSLDRVTSSPLHF. The DNA for the CDR3 is TGTGCCAGCAGTCTCGACAGGGTGACCTCTTCACCCCTCCACTTT.

The rearrangement uses TRBV7-9 and TRBJ1-5, with 7 bases fitting TRBD1. The CDR3 has 15 residues. The germline V gene has CDR1 SEHNR and CDR2 FQNEAQ (reference sequence). The V and J ends lost 1 base and 3 bases, in that order; junction bases with no gene match: 3. In DNA, the CDR3 is TGTGCCAGCAGCTTAGGACAGGGATACAATCAGCCCCAGCATTTT. It is translated as CASSLGQGYNQPQHF. The whole variable domain, remainder taken from reference TRBV7-9 and TRBJ1-5, is DTGVSQNPRHKITKRGQNVTFRCDPISEHNRLYWYRQTLGQGPEFLTYFQNEAQLEKSRLLSDRFSAERPKGSFSTLEIQRTEQGDSAMYLCASSLGQGYNQPQHFGDGTRLSIL.

The chain is built from TRBV19 and TRBJ1-6; D possibly corresponds to TRBD1 (6 bases). This CDR3 has 15 residues. Deletions cut 3 bases from V and 10 bases from J, with 16 bases between. CDR1 is LNHDA, CDR2 SQIVND, per germline (reference sequence). The DNA for the CDR3 is TGTGCCAGTAGTATCCGGGGACAAACGGGGTCACCCCTCCACTTT. Translation gives CASSIRGQTGSPLHF.

The rearrangement links TRBV6-5 to TRBJ1-4; 8 bases agree with TRBD1. Germline values: CDR1 MNHEY, CDR2 SVGAGI. J lost 3 bases, V lost 2 bases, and 2 bases had no gene match. The CDR3 has 15 residues. This chain's CDR3 is CASSYDRGANEKLFF. The CDR3 bases are TGTGCCAGCAGTTACGACAGGGGCGCTAATGAAAAACTGTTTTTT.

V gene TRBV24-1 combines with J gene TRBJ2-4; TRBD2 might be the D (6 bases). Germline-derived CDR1 and CDR2 are KGHDR and SFDVKD. Trimming took off 1 base at V and 6 bases at J, with 9 bases between the two ends. The CDR3 sequence is 14 residues long. CDR3 sequence: CATSDLGLPNIQYF. The CDR3 bases are TGTGCCACCAGTGATTTAGGACTACCAAACATTCAGTACTTC.

This clone was seen just once. This chain uses TRBV27 with TRBJ1-6; no definite D call. V was clipped by 0 bases and J by 2 bases, with 5 bases between them. CDR1 is MNHEY, CDR2 SMNVEV, per germline (reference sequence). The CDR3 covers 15 residues. The CDR3 DNA reads TGTGCCAGCAGTTTATCCCCTCCCTATAATTCACCCCTCCACTTT. Amino acid sequence: CASSLSPPYNSPLHF.

V gene TRBV5-1 combines with J gene TRBJ1-1, with TRBD1 matching over 7 bases. The germline CDR1 and CDR2 sequences are SGHRS and YFSETQ. The CDR3 runs 15 residues. The J segment lost 4 bases and the V segment lost 4 bases, leaving 10 bases of the junction unmatched. This CDR3 is CASSTGTAEGTEAFF. The CDR3 bases are TGCGCCAGCAGCACTGGGACAGCTGAGGGCACTGAAGCTTTCTTT.

J is TRBJ2-7 and V is TRBV10-3; D gene uncertain. From germline, CDR1 is ENHRY and CDR2 SYGVKD. The germline V and J ends were trimmed by 10 bases and 4 bases, with 11 bases remaining between them. This CDR3 region has 11 residues. Written as DNA, the CDR3 is TGTGCCACCCGACAAGTTTACGAGCAGTACTTC. It specifies CATRQVYEQYF.

A single count supports this clone. V is TRBV30 and J is TRBJ1-1; possibly TRBD1 for D (5 bases). The germline CDR1 and CDR2 sequences are GTSNPN and SVGIG (reference sequence). Trimming stripped 2 bases from V and 14 bases from J, with 6 bases between. The CDR3 totals 8 residues. CDR3 nucleotide sequence: TGTGCCTGGAGTCCAGGGTTCTTT. This codes for CAWSPGFF.

The chain recombines TRBV6-2 or TRBV6-3 with TRBJ2-1; possibly TRBD1 for D (6 bases). CDR3 length: 16 amino acids. The V end was cut by 6 bases, the J end by 1 base, with 16 bases between. CDR1 and CDR2 from the germline V gene are MNHEY and SVGEGT. CDR3 in amino acids: CASRYRDTFSYNEQFF. As DNA, the CDR3 is TGTGCCAGCAGATACCGGGACACCTTTTCCTACAATGAGCAGTTCTTC.